This T cell receptor beta chain is from a study of shared clonotypes between healthy human individuals. This clone appeared once. As yet, its antigen is unknown. The sample holds other DNA sequences that translate to the same CDR3. Findings of the study overall: An expected dependence of interdonor clonotype sharing on sequencing depth was noted. A reduction in generation probabilities was seen for non-shared clonotypes relative to those shared by all four donors. Compared with memory subsets, naive subsets generally had larger estimated richness.

Over several immunoSEQ plates, each subset's genomic DNA was distributed in even portions. TCRdb keeps only in-frame clones here, not all; method: immunoSEQ multiplex PCR. The table includes about 1.1 million clones, roughly 80% detected once. The CDR3 extends over 15 amino acids. Trimming took 1 base from V and 8 from J; bases not matched to a gene: 2. Germline assignment: CDR1 MGHRA and CDR2 YSYEKL. The specimen was memory CD4+ T cells from PBMCs. Regarding subset: CD45RA-negative fraction. This TCR came from a young man in good health. Some clones in this sample may be carry-over from other donors' samples. The chain carries TRBV4-1 and TRBJ1-4, with 12 bases lining up with TRBD1. The CDR3 nucleotides are TGCGCCAGCAGCCAAGGGGACAGGGGGCGCGAAAAACTGTTTTTT. Protein: CASSQGDRGREKLFF.